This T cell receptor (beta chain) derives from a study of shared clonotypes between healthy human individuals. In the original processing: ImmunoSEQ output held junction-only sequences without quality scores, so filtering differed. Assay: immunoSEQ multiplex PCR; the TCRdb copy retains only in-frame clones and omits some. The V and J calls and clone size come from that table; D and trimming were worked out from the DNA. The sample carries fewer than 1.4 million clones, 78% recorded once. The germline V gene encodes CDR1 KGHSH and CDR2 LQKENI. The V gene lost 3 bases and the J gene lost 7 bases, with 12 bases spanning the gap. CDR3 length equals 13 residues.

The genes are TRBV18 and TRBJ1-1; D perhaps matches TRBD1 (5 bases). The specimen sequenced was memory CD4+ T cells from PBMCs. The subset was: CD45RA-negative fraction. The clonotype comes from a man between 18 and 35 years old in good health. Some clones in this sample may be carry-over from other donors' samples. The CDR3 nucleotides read TGTGCCAGCTCACCGGGTAGACAGTTTGAAGCTTTCTTT. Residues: CASSPGRQFEAFF. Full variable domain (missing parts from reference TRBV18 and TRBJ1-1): NAGVMQNPRHLVRRRGQEARLRCSPMKGHSHVYWYRQLPEEGLKFMVYLQKENIIDESGMPKERFSAEFPKEGPSILRIQQVVRGDSAAYFCASSPGRQFEAFFGQGTRLTVV.